The rows below give T cell receptor beta chains drawn from one sample of a study of regulatory T cells in long-lasting Graves disease. One entry per CDR3 protein, called by TCRdb with MiXCR from the multiplex PCR reads. The table includes under 500,000 distinct CDR3 sequences, 20% to 25% detected once. Material: peripheral blood mononuclear cells (PBMCs), obtained when the disease was refractory, from a patient treated with antithyroid drugs. These receptors were collected from a female donor with Graves disease. CDR3s include the opening cysteine and the closing phenylalanine or tryptophan. A D gene is named only where the DNA matches it firmly. Clone size is stated in some rows and not others, as once, few, many or a class when expanded.

CDR3aa: CASSYLLAGGLETQYF
CDR3nt: TGTGCCAGCAGTTACTTACTAGCGGGAGGGCTAGAGACCCAGTACTTC
j_gene: TRBJ2-5
abundance: many
v_gene: TRBV6-2/TRBV6-3
d_gene: TRBD2

CDR3aa: CASSSSRSNYGYTF
CDR3nt: TGTGCCAGCAGTTCCAGTCGGTCCAACTATGGCTACACCTTC
j_gene: TRBJ1-2
abundance: many
v_gene: TRBV12-3/TRBV12-4
d_gene: -

CDR3aa: CASSIAGVDGYTF
CDR3nt: TGTGCCAGTAGTATAGCTGGGGTGGATGGCTACACCTTC
j_gene: TRBJ1-2
abundance: -
v_gene: TRBV19
d_gene: -

CDR3aa: CASSLSSWSSYNEQFF
CDR3nt: TGTGCCAGCAGTCTTTCTAGCTGGAGCTCCTACAATGAGCAGTTCTTC
j_gene: TRBJ2-1
abundance: -
v_gene: TRBV27
d_gene: -

CDR3aa: CASSYSASGSTDTQYF
CDR3nt: TGTGCCAGCAGTTACTCCGCTAGCGGGTCCACAGATACGCAGTATTTT
j_gene: TRBJ2-3
abundance: few
v_gene: TRBV6-5
d_gene: TRBD2

CDR3aa: CSARDLRGTGPYEQYF
CDR3nt: TGCAGTGCTAGAGATCTAAGGGGGACAGGGCCATACGAGCAGTACTTC
j_gene: TRBJ2-7
abundance: few
v_gene: TRBV20-1
d_gene: TRBD1

CDR3aa: CASSSPRGQFSGANVLTF
CDR3nt: TGTGCCAGCAGTTCCCCTCGGGGACAATTCTCTGGGGCCAACGTCCTGACTTTC
j_gene: TRBJ2-6
abundance: many
v_gene: TRBV27
d_gene: -

CDR3aa: CASSRTANTEAFF
CDR3nt: TGTGCCAGCAGTAGGACAGCGAACACTGAAGCTTTCTTT
j_gene: TRBJ1-1
abundance: many
v_gene: TRBV12-3/TRBV12-4
d_gene: -

CDR3aa: CASSLGVQETQYF
CDR3nt: TGTGCCAGCAGCTTGGGGGTCCAAGAGACCCAGTACTTC
j_gene: TRBJ2-5
abundance: many
v_gene: TRBV7-7
d_gene: -

CDR3aa: CAISEGDNYGYTF
CDR3nt: TGTGCCATCTCTGAAGGGGATAACTATGGCTACACCTTC
j_gene: TRBJ1-2
abundance: few
v_gene: TRBV10-3
d_gene: -

CDR3aa: CASSLAAVMNTEAFF
CDR3nt: TGTGCCAGCAGCTTAGCGGCAGTCATGAACACTGAAGCTTTCTTT
j_gene: TRBJ1-1
abundance: many
v_gene: TRBV7-2
d_gene: -

CDR3aa: CASLPGAAEPQHF
CDR3nt: TGTGCCAGCTTACCAGGGGCGGCGGAGCCCCAGCATTTT
j_gene: TRBJ1-5
abundance: few
v_gene: TRBV6-1
d_gene: -

CDR3aa: CASSQDNSGGDGYTF
CDR3nt: TGCGCCAGCAGCCAAGATAATTCGGGCGGAGATGGCTACACCTTC
j_gene: TRBJ1-2
abundance: few
v_gene: TRBV4-3
d_gene: -

CDR3aa: CASGSAGETQYF
CDR3nt: TGTGCCAGCGGATCCGCGGGGGAGACCCAGTACTTC
j_gene: TRBJ2-5
abundance: many
v_gene: TRBV12-3/TRBV12-4
d_gene: -

CDR3aa: CASGLVEDHRGSYEQYF
CDR3nt: TGTGCTAGTGGTTTGGTAGAAGACCACAGGGGCTCCTACGAGCAGTACTTC
j_gene: TRBJ2-7
abundance: few
v_gene: TRBV12-5
d_gene: TRBD1

CDR3aa: CSARPLAGVWELFF
CDR3nt: TGCAGTGCTAGACCGTTAGCGGGAGTTTGGGAGCTGTTTTTT
j_gene: TRBJ2-2
abundance: -
v_gene: TRBV20-1
d_gene: TRBD2

CDR3aa: CASSLAEINEKLFF
CDR3nt: TGTGCCAGCAGCTTAGCAGAGATTAATGAAAAACTGTTTTTT
j_gene: TRBJ1-4
abundance: many
v_gene: TRBV7-9
d_gene: -

CDR3aa: CASSPWLMNTEAFF
CDR3nt: TGCGCCAGCAGCCCTTGGTTAATGAACACTGAAGCTTTCTTT
j_gene: TRBJ1-1
abundance: -
v_gene: TRBV7-9
d_gene: -

CDR3aa: CASRSGGDTQYF
CDR3nt: TGTGCCAGCAGATCAGGGGGTGATACGCAGTATTTT
j_gene: TRBJ2-3
abundance: -
v_gene: TRBV7-2
d_gene: TRBD1

CDR3aa: CASTRGGAGRETQYF
CDR3nt: TGTGCCAGCACACGGGGGGGAGCGGGACGGGAGACCCAGTACTTC
j_gene: TRBJ2-5
abundance: many
v_gene: TRBV12-3/TRBV12-4
d_gene: TRBD2

CDR3aa: CAISDAVGAGELFF
CDR3nt: TGTGCCATCAGTGACGCTGTTGGGGCCGGGGAGCTGTTTTTT
j_gene: TRBJ2-2
abundance: few
v_gene: TRBV10-3
d_gene: -

CDR3aa: CASSLLAGATGELFF
CDR3nt: TGCGCCAGCAGCCTACTAGCGGGAGCCACCGGGGAGCTGTTTTTT
j_gene: TRBJ2-2
abundance: many
v_gene: TRBV4-3
d_gene: TRBD2

CDR3aa: CASSQGLRNTGELFF
CDR3nt: TGCGCCAGCAGCCAAGGGTTGAGGAACACCGGGGAGCTGTTTTTT
j_gene: TRBJ2-2
abundance: once
v_gene: TRBV5-1
d_gene: -

CDR3aa: CSARTGASGANVLTF
CDR3nt: TGCAGTGCCCGGACAGGGGCCTCTGGGGCCAACGTCCTGACTTTC
j_gene: TRBJ2-6
abundance: -
v_gene: TRBV29-1
d_gene: TRBD1

CDR3aa: CASSLTGGNSNQPQHF
CDR3nt: TGCGCCAGCAGTCTAACAGGGGGAAATAGCAATCAGCCCCAGCATTTT
j_gene: TRBJ1-5
abundance: -
v_gene: TRBV10-2
d_gene: TRBD1

CDR3aa: CASSYRNPGYGYTF
CDR3nt: TGTGCCAGCAGCTACAGGAACCCAGGCTATGGCTACACCTTC
j_gene: TRBJ1-2
abundance: few
v_gene: TRBV5-8
d_gene: -

CDR3aa: CASRHNSGPGTEAFF
CDR3nt: TGTGCCAGTAGACACAACTCGGGTCCCGGCACTGAAGCTTTCTTT
j_gene: TRBJ1-1
abundance: -
v_gene: TRBV19
d_gene: -

CDR3aa: CASGGGLTDLNTEAFF
CDR3nt: TGTGCCAGCGGGGGGGGCCTGACAGACCTCAACACTGAAGCTTTCTTT
j_gene: TRBJ1-1
abundance: many
v_gene: TRBV27
d_gene: -